This TCR beta chain came from a study of cytomegalovirus exposure and HLA in healthy donors. Overall study results and limits: A later analysis found most CMV-associated TCR beta chains apparently HLA-restricted.

Details on this clone: The antigen remains unidentified. At the DNA level, this CDR3 is encoded by other sequences in the same sample as well.

Both 60 Vbeta primers and 13 Jbeta primers went into the PCR. Some clones are missing from TCRdb's copy, which holds only in-frame ones; the method was immunoSEQ multiplex PCR. The sample contains tens of thousands of clones, 81% of which appear only once. The CDR3 is made up of 15 amino acids. With 2 bases clipped from V and 1 base from J, the junction kept 2 bases outside the gene matches. Germline V gives CDR1 MNHNS, CDR2 SASEGT. This chain links TRBV6-1 with TRBJ2-5; 9 bases align to TRBD2. The material sequenced was PBMCs. The origin of this receptor is a girl aged 2-10 years in good health and CMV-seropositive. The CDR3 region has the DNA TGTGCCAGCAGTGAACTAGCGGGATCCCAAGAGACCCAGTACTTC. This translates into CASSELAGSQETQYF.